Listed below are T cell receptor beta chains from one sample, sequenced in a study of PD-L1 blockade in urothelial cancer. Clones were read by immunoSEQ multiplex PCR, and TCRdb kept only the in-frame ones, dropping some. Of about 30,000 clones in the sample, 79% were seen once. The sequences come from PBMCs, collected around atezolizumab (anti-PD-L1) treatment. The receptors derive from a man in his sixties or seventies with urothelial cancer. Each CDR3 is given without its conserved first and last residue. Rows may omit the clone size; those that give it use once, few, many or a size class.

size: .; J: TRBJ2-7; V: TRBV19; CDR3: ASSRDSTYEQY
size: .; J: TRBJ2-5; V: TRBV7-7; CDR3: ASSLTLAGEETQY
size: .; J: TRBJ2-7; V: TRBV9; CDR3: ASSVSAGDREYEQY
size: .; J: TRBJ1-2; V: TRBV11-2; CDR3: ASSLDQGVYGYT
size: .; J: TRBJ1-2; V: TRBV4-3; CDR3: ASSPGWPQQYGYT
size: .; J: TRBJ2-7; V: TRBV5-4; CDR3: ASSWGQGLSYEQY
size: .; J: TRBJ2-4; V: TRBV5-4; CDR3: ASSLTGTSGGASAKNIQY
size: once; J: TRBJ2-3; V: TRBV27; CDR3: ASSFGTSLIDTQY
size: .; J: TRBJ1-2; V: TRBV28; CDR3: ASSSGGGQSNYGYT
size: .; J: TRBJ1-4; V: TRBV2; CDR3: AGGPAGGLGEKLF
size: .; J: TRBJ2-5; V: TRBV5-4; CDR3: ASSLYVTGETQY
size: few; J: TRBJ2-7; V: TRBV19; CDR3: ASSIRDRGSYEQY
size: .; J: TRBJ2-7; V: TRBV29-1; CDR3: SVGHTPGPQDEQY
size: .; J: TRBJ2-1; V: TRBV19; CDR3: ASRETSGRTHEQF
size: once; J: TRBJ1-5; V: TRBV6-1; CDR3: ASDRVGGNQPQH
size: .; J: TRBJ2-1; V: TRBV7-8; CDR3: ASSPLNRGTSGPAGNNEQF
size: .; J: TRBJ1-5; V: TRBV19; CDR3: ASSSRRGQGNQPQH
size: .; J: TRBJ1-6; V: TRBV2; CDR3: ASLGGGEALH
size: .; J: TRBJ1-2; V: TRBV4-2; CDR3: ASSPLDQGASYGYT
size: few; J: TRBJ2-5; V: TRBV4-2; CDR3: ASSRTYSAGETQY
size: once; J: TRBJ2-2; V: TRBV9; CDR3: ASSVGIAGNTGELF
size: once; J: TRBJ2-2; V: TRBV5-4; CDR3: ASSPGTSGTGELF
size: .; J: TRBJ1-2; V: TRBV5-8; CDR3: ASSSGGLINGYT
size: .; J: TRBJ1-2; V: TRBV19; CDR3: ASSARAGKYGYT
size: .; J: TRBJ2-1; V: TRBV5-1; CDR3: ASSSTSGAYNEQF
size: .; J: TRBJ1-6; V: TRBV5-6; CDR3: ASSHDQSTGSEGALH
size: .; J: TRBJ2-7; V: TRBV7-2; CDR3: ASSLPLTSESYEQY
size: .; J: TRBJ1-2; V: TRBV30; CDR3: AWGGNYGYT
size: few; J: TRBJ2-7; V: TRBV18; CDR3: ASSQDRFYYEQY
size: .; J: TRBJ2-2; V: TRBV7-3; CDR3: ASSPARTGSTGELF
size: .; J: TRBJ2-3; V: TRBV5-6; CDR3: ASSLGGADTQY
size: .; J: TRBJ1-2; V: TRBV5-1; CDR3: ASSLERGGYT
size: few; J: TRBJ1-2; V: TRBV6-5; CDR3: ASRRRVAPNYGYT
size: .; J: TRBJ2-1; V: TRBV7-9; CDR3: ASSLGGGPYNEQF
size: .; J: TRBJ2-1; V: TRBV19; CDR3: ASSPRTSGRAGRNEQF
size: .; J: TRBJ1-6; V: TRBV28; CDR3: ASSLGQTKIGPLH
size: .; J: TRBJ1-1; V: TRBV6-5; CDR3: ASSYDSRMNTEAF
size: .; J: TRBJ2-3; V: TRBV4-1; CDR3: ASSQEASGSTDTQY
size: .; J: TRBJ1-1; V: TRBV7-2; CDR3: ASSLAGRGPGTEAF
size: .; J: TRBJ1-1; V: TRBV11-3; CDR3: ASSLTLYRGKWTEAF
size: .; J: TRBJ1-2; V: TRBV28; CDR3: ASSQTVAGYT
size: .; J: TRBJ2-3; V: TRBV11-1; CDR3: ASSLGVSAASSTDTQY
size: few; J: TRBJ2-7; V: TRBV4-2; CDR3: ASSQGSGGYEQY
size: .; J: TRBJ2-2; V: TRBV5-1; CDR3: ASSPLGGGELF
size: .; J: TRBJ1-1; V: TRBV6-1; CDR3: ASTTGLDTEAF
size: .; J: TRBJ1-4; V: TRBV5-6; CDR3: ASSFGTGGTEKLF
size: few; J: TRBJ1-1; V: TRBV7-7; CDR3: ASSLREAVYTEAF
size: medium-sized; J: TRBJ2-1; V: TRBV7-3; CDR3: ASSMGQSPYNEQF
size: .; J: TRBJ2-7; V: TRBV5-6; CDR3: ASSLGQGAREQY
size: .; J: TRBJ1-4; V: TRBV29-1; CDR3: SVRDREEKLF
size: .; J: TRBJ2-3; V: TRBV7-9; CDR3: ASSSYKATVESTTDTQY
size: .; J: TRBJ2-1; V: TRBV18; CDR3: ASSAWTADEQF
size: few; J: TRBJ1-1; V: TRBV28; CDR3: ASSFTALGTEAF
size: few; J: TRBJ1-1; V: TRBV5-1; CDR3: ASSSGQGRTEAF
size: .; J: TRBJ2-5; V: TRBV10-3; CDR3: AISRRSQETQY